This T cell receptor beta chain originates from a study of cytomegalovirus exposure and HLA in healthy donors. Trimming took 5 bases from V and 12 from J; bases not matched to a gene: 10. The CDR3 spans 14 residues. Germline V CDR1 and CDR2: MDHEN, SYDVKM. Primers for the PCR totalled 60 Vbeta and 13 Jbeta. Some clones are missing from TCRdb's copy, which holds only in-frame ones; the method was immunoSEQ multiplex PCR. The sample contains approximately 160,000 clones, 70% to 85% of which appear only once. A few counts support this clone. This receptor was taken from a woman aged 25 to 39 in good health and CMV-seropositive. This chain connects TRBV28 to TRBJ2-1, with 10 bases that match TRBD1. Sequencing was done on a sample of PBMCs. DNA of the CDR3: TGTGCCAGCAGTGGGACAGGGGAGCTACGCGGGCAGTTCTTC. This encodes CASSGTGELRGQFF.